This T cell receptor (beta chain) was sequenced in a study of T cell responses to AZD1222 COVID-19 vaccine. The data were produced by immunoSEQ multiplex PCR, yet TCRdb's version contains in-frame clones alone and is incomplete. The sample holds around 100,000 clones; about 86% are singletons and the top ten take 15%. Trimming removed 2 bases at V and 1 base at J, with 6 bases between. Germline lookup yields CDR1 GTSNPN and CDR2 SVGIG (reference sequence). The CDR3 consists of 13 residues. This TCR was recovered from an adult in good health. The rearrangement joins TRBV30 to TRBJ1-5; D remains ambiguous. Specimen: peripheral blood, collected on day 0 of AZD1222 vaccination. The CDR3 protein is CAWSSQSNQPQHF. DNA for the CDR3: TGTGCCTGGAGTAGTCAGAGCAATCAGCCCCAGCATTTT.